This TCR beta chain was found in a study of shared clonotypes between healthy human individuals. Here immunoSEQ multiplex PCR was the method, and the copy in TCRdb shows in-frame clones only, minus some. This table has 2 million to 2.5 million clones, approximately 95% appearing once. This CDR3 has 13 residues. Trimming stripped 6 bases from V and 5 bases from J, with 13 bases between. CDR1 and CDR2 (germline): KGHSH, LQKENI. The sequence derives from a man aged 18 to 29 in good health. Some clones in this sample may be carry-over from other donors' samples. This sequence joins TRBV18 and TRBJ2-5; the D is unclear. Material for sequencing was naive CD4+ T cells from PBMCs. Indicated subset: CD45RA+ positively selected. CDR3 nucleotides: TGTGCCAGCTCTCTCCGCCCCGGGGAGACCCAGTACTTC. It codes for CASSLRPGETQYF.